Sequencing of this T cell receptor (beta chain) was carried out in a study of vaccination effects on CD4 cells after COVID-19. CD4+ T cells specific for antigen were expanded with viral peptide pools by the ViraFEST assay before sequencing. The culture ran for approximately nine days before CD4+ T cells were isolated. Participants got two doses of BNT162b2 or mRNA-1273 vaccine. Assay used: immunoSEQ multiplex PCR; TCRdb lists only in-frame clones, some missing. The sample holds roughly 56,000 clones, around 73% seen once. V gave up 3 bases and J gave up 1 base, with 15 bases separating them. CDR1 is MGHRA, CDR2 YSYEKL, per germline. The CDR3 is made up of 16 amino acids. Notes on this clone: Its cognate antigen is unknown.

J is TRBJ1-2 and V is TRBV4-1; D is unresolved. The starting material was CD4+ T cells from PBMCs cultured with HCoV-229E spike peptides, obtained after COVID-19 vaccination. This TCR derives from a human donor who received a COVID-19 vaccine. The CDR3 sequence is CASSQITWKDNYGYTF. The CDR3 coding sequence is TGCGCCAGCAGCCAGATAACGTGGAAAGATAACTATGGCTACACCTTC.